This T cell receptor (beta chain) was captured in a study of T cell changes during pregnancy in multiple sclerosis. Trimming pared 5 bases from V and 5 bases from J, leaving 12 bases between. This CDR3 spans 14 amino acids. Per the germline V gene, CDR1 is SEHNR and CDR2 is FQNEAQ (reference sequence). Sequenced by immunoSEQ multiplex PCR; TCRdb stores in-frame clones only, minus some. The sample contains 100,000 or so clones, 90% to 95% of which appear only once. The rearrangement joins TRBV7-9 to TRBJ2-2; D is unresolved. The clonotype was recovered from a female donor with multiple sclerosis, enrolled in a pregnancy study. The material was peripheral blood, obtained after pregnancy. For the CDR3, the DNA is TGTGCCAGCAGCACTCGAGTCCAAACCGGGGAGCTGTTTTTT. This sequence encodes CASSTRVQTGELFF.